This TCR beta chain was retrieved from a study of blood T cell repertoires in COVID-19. Germline CDR1 and CDR2: MNHEY and SMNVEV (reference sequence). The length of the CDR3 is 15 residues. Losses at the gene ends were 4 bases for V and 4 bases for J; bases not matched to a gene: 8. Original processing methods: Cell counts per sample came from amplifying reference gene primers. Data came from immunoSEQ multiplex PCR; TCRdb stores just in-frame clones and leaves some out. V and J calls plus clone size are reproduced from that table; the DNA served to infer D and trimming. Here the sample spans about 110,000 clones, around 80% being singletons.

Sequencing input: peripheral blood. The gene calls are TRBV27 and TRBJ2-7; 9 nucleotides agree with TRBD1. The origin of this receptor is a woman older than 75 with acute or convalescent COVID-19. The DNA of the CDR3 is TGTGCCAGCAGTTATATGGGGGACAGGGAGTACGAGCAGTACTTC. Translation: CASSYMGDREYEQYF.